This TCR beta chain appears in the sequencing data of a study of blood T cell repertoires in COVID-19. In the authors' workflow: It was from reference gene primer amplification that nucleated cell counts were estimated. Method: immunoSEQ multiplex PCR; TCRdb's copy keeps in-frame clones and lacks some. V, J and clone size reflect that table, while D and trimming were determined from the DNA. This sample has tens of thousands of clones, with about four fifths found just once. The CDR3 sequence is 15 residues long. V was shortened by 0 bases and J by 2 bases, with 10 bases between the two germline ends. Germline assignment: CDR1 LGHDT and CDR2 YNNKEL (reference sequence).

The specimen sequenced was peripheral blood. The chain combines TRBV3-1 (or the pseudogene TRBV3-2) with TRBJ2-5, with D unclear. The receptor comes from a human donor in a cohort sampled during active COVID-19. CDR3 protein: CASSQDRSVQETQYF. CDR3 sequence (DNA): TGTGCCAGCAGCCAAGATAGAAGCGTTCAAGAGACCCAGTACTTC.